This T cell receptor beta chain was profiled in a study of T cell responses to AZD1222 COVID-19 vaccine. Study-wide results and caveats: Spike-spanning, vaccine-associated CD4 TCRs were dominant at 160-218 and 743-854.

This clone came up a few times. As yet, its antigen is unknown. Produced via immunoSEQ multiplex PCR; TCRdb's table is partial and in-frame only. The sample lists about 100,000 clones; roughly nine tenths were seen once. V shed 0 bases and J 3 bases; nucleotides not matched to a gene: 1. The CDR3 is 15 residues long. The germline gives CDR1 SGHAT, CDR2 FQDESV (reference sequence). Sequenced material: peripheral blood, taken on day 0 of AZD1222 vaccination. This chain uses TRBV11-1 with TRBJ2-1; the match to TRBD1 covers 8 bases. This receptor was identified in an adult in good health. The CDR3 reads CASSLADRVYNEQFF. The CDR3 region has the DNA TGTGCCAGCAGCTTAGCGGACAGGGTCTACAATGAGCAGTTCTTC. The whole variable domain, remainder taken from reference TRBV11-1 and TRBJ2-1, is EAEVAQSPRYKITEKSQAVAFWCDPISGHATLYWYRQILGQGPELLVQFQDESVVDDSQLPKDRFSAERLKGVDSTLKIQPAELGDSAMYLCASSLADRVYNEQFFGPGTRLTVL.